The rows below give T cell receptor beta chains drawn from one sample of a study of T-cell reconstitution after alpha-beta-depleted transplantation in children. TCRdb fed the PCR reads into MiXCR, producing one record per CDR3 protein. The sample lists about 290,000 distinct CDR3 sequences, 10% occurring once. Sequencing was performed on PBMCs, taken before TCRalphabeta/CD19-depleted stem cell transplant. These receptors were obtained from a boy less than two years old with acute myeloid leukemia, due to receive a stem cell transplant. Both conserved end residues are part of each CDR3. The D gene is left open where the match is weak. Size is stated for part of the rows, as once, few or many counts, or as a class when the clone is expanded.

TRBJ2-7 | NA | few | TRBV28 | TGTGCCAGCAGTTTTGACTTCGAGCAGTACTTC | CASSFDFEQYF
TRBJ2-5 | TRBD2 | many | TRBV7-2 | TGTGCCAGCAGCTTTGTTAGGGGAGGGGAGACCCAGTACTTC | CASSFVRGGETQYF
TRBJ2-3 | NA | many | TRBV2 | TGTGCCAGCAGTATTCTGGGGGCTAGCACAGATACGCAGTATTTT | CASSILGASTDTQYF
TRBJ2-4 | NA | many | TRBV20-1 | TGCAGTGCTAGATCTGCGGGCATTAAAAACATTCAGTACTTC | CSARSAGIKNIQYF
TRBJ2-1 | TRBD1 | many | TRBV24-1 | TGTGCCACCAGTGAGGGACAGGCGTACAATGAGCAGTTCTTC | CATSEGQAYNEQFF
TRBJ2-7 | NA | NA | TRBV2 | TGTGCCAGCAGTGAAAACGAGCAGTACTTC | CASSENEQYF
TRBJ2-2 | NA | many | TRBV11-2 | TGTGCCAGCAGCTTAGAGGTCTACTTAAGGGGCGGTGGTACCGGGGAGCTGTTTTTT | CASSLEVYLRGGGTGELFF
TRBJ2-3 | TRBD2 | many | TRBV4-2 | TGTGCCAGCAGCCACCCCGAAGGGACTAGCGGGAGCACAGATACGCAGTATTTT | CASSHPEGTSGSTDTQYF
TRBJ2-2 | NA | NA | TRBV29-1 | TGCAGCGCCTGGAACTACCGGGAGCTGTTTTTT | CSAWNYRELFF
TRBJ2-7 | TRBD2 | many | TRBV7-2 | TGTGCCAGCAGCTTAGAGAGCGGGAGTCCCCACGAGCAGTACTTC | CASSLESGSPHEQYF
TRBJ2-1 | NA | NA | TRBV29-1 | TGCAGCGTTGAACACAGGTACAATGAGCAGTTCTTC | CSVEHRYNEQFF
TRBJ1-1 | NA | many | TRBV12-3/TRBV12-4 | TGTGCCAGCAGTTTCGATACCCTCACTGAAGCTTTCTTT | CASSFDTLTEAFF
TRBJ1-5 | NA | many | TRBV7-2 | TGTGCCAGCAGCTTAGGGCAGGGAGGATCCCAGCCCCAGCATTTT | CASSLGQGGSQPQHF
TRBJ2-1 | NA | many | TRBV21-1 | TGTGCCAGCAGCAAAGATCGGGCGGGGGGAGACCTCGATGAGCAGTTCTTC | CASSKDRAGGDLDEQFF
TRBJ2-1 | TRBD1 | NA | TRBV2 | TGTGCCTTCTGTCATGACGGACAGGGGGCGGGAGGGTACAATGAGCAGTTCTTC | CAFCHDGQGAGGYNEQFF
TRBJ2-3 | NA | many | TRBV7-2 | TGTGCCAGCAGCTTAGGGGGGGGCCGGACAGATACGCAGTATTTT | CASSLGGGRTDTQYF
TRBJ1-5 | TRBD1 | many | TRBV6-5 | TGTGCCAGCAGTTATGGAGGGGGCCTCCCTCCCCAGCATTTT | CASSYGGGLPPQHF
TRBJ2-1 | NA | many | TRBV18 | TGTGCCAGCTCACCAGACTCCGGGCAGTTCTTC | CASSPDSGQFF
TRBJ1-6 | TRBD1 | many | TRBV6-1 | TGTGCCAGCAGCCGGACAAGGGGGCAGGATTCACCCCTCCACTTT | CASSRTRGQDSPLHF
TRBJ1-5 | NA | many | TRBV11-2 | TGTGCCAGCAGCCGGACTTTTGATCAGCCCCAGCATTTT | CASSRTFDQPQHF
TRBJ2-3 | TRBD2 | many | TRBV29-1 | TGCAGCGTTCGACTAGCGGGAGGGCCTACACTCTATACGCAGTATTTT | CSVRLAGGPTLYTQYF
TRBJ2-4 | TRBD1 | NA | TRBV11-2 | TGTGCCAGCAGCTCCTACAGGGGGCGGAACATTCAGTACTTC | CASSSYRGRNIQYF
TRBJ2-1 | NA | many | TRBV15 | TGTGCCACCAGCACCCGAAAACAGGGACCCTCCTACAATGAGCAGTTCTTC | CATSTRKQGPSYNEQFF
TRBJ2-3 | NA | NA | TRBV6-4 | TGTGCCAGCAGTGACGGTCAGGATCCAGATACGCAGTATTTT | CASSDGQDPDTQYF
TRBJ2-7 | NA | many | TRBV12-3/TRBV12-4 | TGTGCCAGCAGTTTAATGGACGGCACGTACGAGCAGTACTTC | CASSLMDGTYEQYF
TRBJ1-5 | NA | many | TRBV20-1 | TGCAGTGCTAGAGATTTGACCTTTTTCAATCAGCCCCAGCATTTT | CSARDLTFFNQPQHF
TRBJ1-5 | NA | many | TRBV15 | TGTGCCACCAGCAGAGGTGTCGGTGGGAGCAATCAGCCCCAGCATTTT | CATSRGVGGSNQPQHF
TRBJ2-1 | TRBD2 | many | TRBV29-1 | TGCAGCGCTAGGACTAGCGGGCGGGTATACAATGAGCAGTTCTTC | CSARTSGRVYNEQFF
TRBJ2-7 | NA | NA | TRBV5-1 | TGCGCCAGCTCTGGGGCGGGTAGCTCGACCGAGCAGTACTTC | CASSGAGSSTEQYF
TRBJ2-3 | TRBD2 | many | TRBV7-2 | TGTGCCAGCAGCTCCACTAGCGGGGGCAGGGCAGATACGCAGTATTTT | CASSSTSGGRADTQYF
TRBJ2-3 | TRBD2 | few | TRBV11-3 | TGTGCCAGCAGCTTACCCGGACTAGCGGCTAATACGCAGTATTTT | CASSLPGLAANTQYF
TRBJ1-1 | NA | many | TRBV5-1 | TGCGCCAGCGGACGAGGGGATACTGAAGCTTTCTTT | CASGRGDTEAFF
TRBJ2-4 | NA | many | TRBV15 | TGTGCCACCAGCAGGGACAGGGAGGGCAAAAACATTCAGTACTTC | CATSRDREGKNIQYF
TRBJ1-1 | NA | few | TRBV14 | TGTGCCAGCAGCCAAGAGGAGGGGGTGAACACTGAAGCTTTCTTT | CASSQEEGVNTEAFF
TRBJ2-7 | NA | many | TRBV7-2 | TGTGCCAGCAGCGTAGGGAGGAGTTACGAGCAGTACTTC | CASSVGRSYEQYF
TRBJ2-7 | TRBD1 | many | TRBV3-1 | TGTGCCAGCAGCCTAGCCGGGACAGGGGTCTACGAGCAGTACTTC | CASSLAGTGVYEQYF
TRBJ2-1 | NA | NA | TRBV7-9 | TGTGCCAGCAGCTTATTTGGGACTCTATACAATGAGCAGTTCTTC | CASSLFGTLYNEQFF
TRBJ1-1 | NA | many | TRBV29-1 | TGCAGCGTTAGGGGGGCTGAAGCTTTCTTT | CSVRGAEAFF
TRBJ2-4 | NA | many | TRBV7-9 | TGTGCCAGCAGCTTAGAAGATTTCGGTATAGCCAAAAACATTCAGTACTTC | CASSLEDFGIAKNIQYF
TRBJ2-7 | TRBD1 | many | TRBV13 | TGTGCCAGCAGCGGTCGAGGGACAGTGTTGGGAGAGCAGTACTTC | CASSGRGTVLGEQYF
TRBJ2-5 | TRBD1 | many | TRBV20-1 | TGCAGTGCTAGAACGACAGGGGCGGAGACCCAGTACTTC | CSARTTGAETQYF
TRBJ1-5 | TRBD1 | many | TRBV28 | TGTGCCAGCAGTTCCCCGGGACAGGGGCCCAATCAGCCCCAGCATTTT | CASSSPGQGPNQPQHF
TRBJ1-2 | NA | many | TRBV6-5 | TGTGCCAGCAGTTACCCGCTGGGAGGGGCCAACTATGGCTACACCTTC | CASSYPLGGANYGYTF
TRBJ2-7 | TRBD2 | NA | TRBV20-1 | TGCAGTGCTAGAGATAGCGGGGGGAACACCTACGAGCAGTACTTC | CSARDSGGNTYEQYF
TRBJ2-2 | NA | many | TRBV5-5 | TGTGCCAGCAGCTTGCATCGTTTTGATGGCGGGGAGCTGTTTTTT | CASSLHRFDGGELFF
TRBJ2-3 | NA | few | TRBV24-1 | TGTGCCACCAGTGATTCAGAGGGGGATGGCACAGATACGCAGTATTTT | CATSDSEGDGTDTQYF
TRBJ2-3 | NA | NA | TRBV3-1 | TGTGCCAGCACCCCTAAGGGCGGCACAGATACGCAGTATTTT | CASTPKGGTDTQYF
TRBJ2-7 | TRBD1 | many | TRBV25-1 | TGTGCCAGCAGTGCGGGACAGGTCTCCTACGAGCAGTACTTC | CASSAGQVSYEQYF
TRBJ2-7 | NA | few | TRBV3-1 | TGTGCCAGCAGCCCGACTAATCGGGCCTACGAGCAGTACTTC | CASSPTNRAYEQYF
TRBJ2-5 | NA | many | TRBV4-2 | TGTGCCAGCAGCCAAGATTGGGAGACCCAGTACTTC | CASSQDWETQYF
TRBJ2-1 | NA | NA | TRBV10-3 | TGTGCCGTCAGTGATGAGGTCAATGAGCAGTCCTTC | CAVSDEVNEQSF
TRBJ1-5 | NA | many | TRBV21-1 | TGTGCCAGCAGCACGGGGCAGGGGTCCCGTCGACAGCCCCAGCATTTT | CASSTGQGSRRQPQHF